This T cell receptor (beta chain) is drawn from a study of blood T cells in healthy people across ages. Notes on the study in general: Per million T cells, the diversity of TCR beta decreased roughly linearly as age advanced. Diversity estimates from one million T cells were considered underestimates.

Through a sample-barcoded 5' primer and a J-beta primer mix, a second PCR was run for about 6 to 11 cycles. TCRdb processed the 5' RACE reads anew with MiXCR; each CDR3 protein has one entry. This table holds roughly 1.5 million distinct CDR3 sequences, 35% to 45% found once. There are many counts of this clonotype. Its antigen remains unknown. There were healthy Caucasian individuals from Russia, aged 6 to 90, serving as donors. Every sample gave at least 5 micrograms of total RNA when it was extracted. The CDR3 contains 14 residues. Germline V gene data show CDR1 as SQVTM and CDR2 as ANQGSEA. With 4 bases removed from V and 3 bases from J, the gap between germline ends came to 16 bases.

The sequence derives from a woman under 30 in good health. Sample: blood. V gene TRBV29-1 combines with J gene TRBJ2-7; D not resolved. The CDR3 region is CSVAEWDRNYEQYF. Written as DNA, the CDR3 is TGCAGCGTTGCTGAGTGGGATAGAAACTACGAGCAGTACTTC.